The clone carrying this T cell receptor (beta chain) was detected a few times. This sample's TCRbeta library carried unique molecular identifier barcodes. Via MiXCR, TCRdb re-called the PCR reads, giving one row per CDR3 protein. Of roughly 500,000 distinct CDR3 sequences listed, approximately 32% are singletons. This record belongs to a study of T-cell reconstitution after alpha-beta-depleted transplantation in children. V gave up 4 bases and J gave up 1 base; unmatched junction bases: 1. Germline values: CDR1 SEHNR, CDR2 FQNEAQ (reference sequence). The CDR3 totals 14 residues. The receptor comes from a human donor who donated a stem cell graft to a child with aplastic anemia. The sequences come from PBMCs from the stem cell graft donor, collected from the stem cell graft. The chain recombines TRBV7-9 with TRBJ1-5, with TRBD1 identical over 7 bases. The CDR3 region is CASSWGQSNQPQHF. Written as DNA, the CDR3 is TGTGCCAGCAGCTGGGGACAGAGCAATCAGCCCCAGCATTTT.